These T cell receptor beta chains were read from a single sample in a study of blood T cell repertoires in COVID-19. Sequenced by immunoSEQ multiplex PCR; TCRdb stores in-frame clones only, minus some. This table has tens of thousands of clones, around nine tenths appearing once. The sequenced sample consisted of peripheral blood. These TCRs come from a man between 60 and 70 years old with active COVID-19. The CDR3 runs from the conserved cysteine through the conserved F or W. Fields, in order: clone size, V gene, J gene, D gene, CDR3 protein, CDR3 DNA. A D gene is named only where the DNA matches it firmly. Where a row states a size, it is once, few, many or the class of an expanded clone; other rows omit it.

.	TRBV4-2	TRBJ1-2	.	CASSQATATYGYTF	TGTGCCAGCAGCCAAGCTACAGCCACCTATGGCTACACCTTC
.	TRBV7-3	TRBJ2-3	.	CASSPAPGGAGADTQYF	TGTGCCAGCAGCCCCGCGCCAGGGGGCGCGGGGGCAGATACGCAGTATTTT
.	TRBV6-1	TRBJ1-2	.	CASSETGRFGYTF	TGTGCCAGCAGTGAAACCGGGAGATTCGGCTACACCTTC
.	TRBV5-1	TRBJ1-1	.	CASSLSGYTEAFF	TGCGCCAGCAGCTTGTCCGGTTACACTGAAGCTTTCTTT
.	TRBV18	TRBJ1-4	.	CASSPRGSATNEKLFF	TGTGCCAGCTCACCACGAGGTTCTGCAACTAATGAAAAACTGTTTTTT
.	TRBV6-5	TRBJ2-5	TRBD1	CASSRDRSSQETQYF	TGTGCCAGCAGTCGGGACAGGAGTTCCCAAGAGACCCAGTACTTC
.	TRBV5-1	TRBJ2-6	.	CASSLTGSSGANVLTF	TGCGCCAGCAGCTTAACAGGGTCCTCTGGGGCCAACGTCCTGACTTTC
.	TRBV5-1	TRBJ1-4	.	CASSLGDFTEKLFF	TGCGCCAGCAGCTTAGGGGACTTTACTGAAAAACTGTTTTTT
.	TRBV9	TRBJ1-3	.	CASSDSDNSGNTIYF	TGTGCCAGCAGCGACTCGGACAACTCTGGAAACACCATATATTTT
.	TRBV15	TRBJ2-7	.	CATSRVSPGNYEQYF	TGTGCCACCAGCAGAGTATCCCCAGGGAACTACGAGCAGTACTTC
.	TRBV9	TRBJ1-6	.	CASRKDMALGNSPLHF	TGTGCCAGCAGAAAGGACATGGCCTTAGGGAATTCACCCCTCCACTTT
.	TRBV24-1	TRBJ1-5	.	CATSDLRGRNQPQHF	TGTGCCACCAGTGATTTGAGGGGTCGCAATCAGCCCCAGCATTTT
few	TRBV5-4	TRBJ1-1	.	CASSHGLGAFF	TGTGCCAGCAGTCACGGACTAGGAGCTTTCTTT
.	TRBV4-2	TRBJ2-1	TRBD1	CASSQEWDSYNEQFF	TGTGCCAGCAGCCAAGAATGGGACAGCTACAATGAGCAGTTCTTC
.	TRBV10-2	TRBJ2-5	TRBD2	CASSVGTSQGTETQYF	TGCGCCAGCAGCGTAGGGACTAGCCAAGGAACGGAGACCCAGTACTTC
once	TRBV2	TRBJ1-3	.	CASKSASGNTIYF	TGTGCCAGCAAAAGCGCATCTGGAAACACCATATATTTT
.	TRBV6-5	TRBJ2-1	.	CASSRGYEQFF	TGTGCCAGCAGCCGGGGGTATGAGCAGTTCTTC
.	TRBV11-3	TRBJ2-7	.	CASRVAGLQYF	TGTGCCAGCAGAGTTGCGGGATTGCAGTACTTC
.	TRBV19	TRBJ2-1	TRBD2	CASSITRLAGDPEQFF	TGTGCCAGTAGTATAACACGACTAGCGGGAGACCCTGAGCAGTTCTTC
.	TRBV4-1	TRBJ1-1	.	CASSQDWGGTEAFF	TGCGCCAGCAGCCAAGATTGGGGGGGTACTGAAGCTTTCTTT
.	TRBV6-5	TRBJ1-1	TRBD1	CASTVGDRGKAFF	TGTGCCAGCACTGTAGGTGACAGGGGAAAAGCTTTCTTT
.	TRBV6-5	TRBJ2-1	.	CASSNLRNEQFF	TGTGCCAGCAGTAATCTCCGGAATGAGCAGTTCTTC
.	TRBV30	TRBJ1-6	TRBD1	CAWSVTGNNSPLHF	TGTGCCTGGAGTGTGACAGGGAATAATTCACCCCTCCACTTT
.	TRBV28	TRBJ1-2	.	CASSLIRGANYGYTF	TGTGCCAGCAGTTTGATTCGGGGGGCTAACTATGGCTACACCTTC
.	TRBV19	TRBJ1-3	TRBD1	CASRAFGPTQGAKRNTIYF	TGTGCCAGTAGGGCATTTGGGCCCACACAGGGGGCGAAGCGAAACACCATATATTTT
.	TRBV7-9	TRBJ2-3	TRBD2	CASSSPGTSGTDTQYF	TGTGCCAGCAGCTCGCCCGGGACTAGCGGCACAGATACGCAGTATTTT
.	TRBV4-1	TRBJ2-5	.	CASSQGGGHQETQYF	TGCGCCAGCAGCCAAGGGGGCGGACACCAAGAGACCCAGTACTTC
.	TRBV4-1	TRBJ2-7	.	CASSQVVAGEQYF	TGCGCCAGCAGCCAAGTAGTAGCTGGCGAGCAGTACTTC
.	TRBV9	TRBJ2-7	.	CASSPQNSYEQYF	TGTGCCAGCAGCCCCCAAAACAGTTACGAGCAGTACTTC
.	TRBV18	TRBJ1-5	.	CASSGMGGDQPQHF	TGTGCCAGCTCAGGCATGGGAGGGGATCAGCCCCAGCATTTT
.	TRBV29-1	TRBJ2-1	.	CSVEDRFNEQFF	TGCAGCGTTGAAGATCGTTTCAATGAGCAGTTCTTC
.	TRBV5-1	TRBJ2-1	TRBD2	CASSATGTRNNEQFF	TGCGCCAGCAGCGCAACCGGGACTAGAAACAATGAGCAGTTCTTC
.	TRBV3-1/TRBV3-2	TRBJ1-2	.	CASSQGGYGYTF	TGTGCCAGCAGCCAAGGAGGCTACGGCTACACCTTC
.	TRBV6-2/TRBV6-3	TRBJ1-2	.	CASSPRGTTHYGYTF	TGTGCCAGCAGTCCGAGGGGGACGACCCACTATGGCTACACCTTC
many	TRBV7-3	TRBJ2-1	TRBD2	CASRPQGLAGGQSEQFF	TGTGCCAGCAGGCCACAAGGACTAGCGGGAGGGCAGAGTGAGCAGTTCTTC
.	TRBV29-1	TRBJ2-7	TRBD1	CSASDRVGEQYF	TGCAGCGCATCGGACAGGGTGGGTGAGCAGTACTTC
.	TRBV24-1	TRBJ2-6	.	CATSDLHPTGNSLFAGANVLTF	TGTGCCACCAGTGATTTGCACCCAACAGGGAACTCCCTATTCGCGGGGGCCAACGTCCTGACTTTC
.	TRBV12-3/TRBV12-4	TRBJ2-4	TRBD1	CASRGQVENIQYF	TGTGCCAGCAGGGGACAGGTTGAGAACATTCAGTACTTC
.	TRBV12-3/TRBV12-4	TRBJ1-2	TRBD1	CASSPQGDYGYTF	TGTGCCAGCAGTCCACAGGGGGACTATGGCTACACCTTC
.	TRBV21-1	TRBJ2-2	.	CASTKDRVATGELFF	TGTGCCAGCACCAAGGACAGGGTCGCCACCGGGGAGCTGTTTTTT
.	TRBV5-1	TRBJ1-6	.	CASRHLYSGSPLHF	TGCGCCAGCCGACACTTGTACTCTGGTTCACCCCTCCACTTT
.	TRBV15	TRBJ2-1	TRBD1	CATQPLRGFHNEQFF	TGTGCCACCCAGCCCCTCAGGGGGTTTCACAATGAGCAGTTCTTC
.	TRBV12-5	TRBJ2-3	TRBD2	CASGLVVRLAGGRDTQYF	TGTGCTAGTGGTTTGGTAGTTAGACTAGCGGGAGGGCGGGATACGCAGTATTTT
once	TRBV27	TRBJ2-5	TRBD1	CASSPPRTGGKTQYF	TGTGCCAGCAGTCCCCCCCGGACAGGAGGAAAGACCCAGTACTTC
.	TRBV2	TRBJ2-2	TRBD1	CASTGTATGELFF	TGTGCCAGCACTGGGACAGCCACCGGGGAGCTGTTTTTT
.	TRBV25-1	TRBJ2-7	TRBD1	CASSDPGQGSYEQYF	TGTGCCAGCAGTGATCCGGGACAGGGAAGTTACGAGCAGTACTTC
.	TRBV6-5	TRBJ2-1	TRBD2	CASLAGGWNEQFF	TGTGCCAGCCTAGCGGGAGGGTGGAATGAGCAGTTCTTC
once	TRBV4-1	TRBJ1-4	TRBD1	CASSQEGQGALREKLFF	TGCGCCAGCAGCCAAGAGGGACAGGGGGCTCTCAGGGAAAAACTGTTTTTT
.	TRBV7-9	TRBJ2-7	TRBD1	CASSYGTVPSYEQYF	TGTGCCAGCAGCTACGGGACAGTTCCCTCCTACGAGCAGTACTTC
.	TRBV12-3/TRBV12-4	TRBJ2-3	.	CASGTRDTQYF	TGTGCCAGCGGGACTCGAGATACGCAGTATTTT